This TCR beta chain was retrieved from a study of blood T cell repertoires in COVID-19. The wider study: From the United States, Italy and Spain came samples of acute and convalescent COVID-19. The cDNA or gDNA used as material had been derived from T cells, B-cell-depleted T cells, or PBMCs.

Per the germline V gene, CDR1 is LNHDA and CDR2 is SQIVND (reference sequence). V dropped 7 bases and J dropped 8 bases, with 20 bases sitting between them. The CDR3 loop spans 14 amino acids. Under the authors' procedure: Reference gene primer amplification in the assay estimated nucleated cell counts. Some clones are missing from TCRdb's copy, which holds only in-frame ones; the method was immunoSEQ multiplex PCR. V and J calls plus clone size are reproduced from that table; the DNA served to infer D and trimming. The table has nearly 300,000 clones, approximately 88% seen once. This sequence joins TRBV19 and TRBJ1-2; tentatively, D is TRBD1 (5 bases). The receptor's source is a woman aged 25 to 39 who had recovered from COVID-19. Sequenced material: peripheral blood. CDR3 in DNA: TGTGCCAGTATGGAGAGAGAAAAGGGGTACGGCTACACCTTC. Translated: CASMEREKGYGYTF.